The rows below give T cell receptor beta chains drawn from one sample of a study of T cell responses to AZD1222 COVID-19 vaccine. Assay: immunoSEQ multiplex PCR; the TCRdb copy retains only in-frame clones and omits some. The sample consists of 100,000 to 150,000 clones, about 90% of them appearing once. This material consisted of peripheral blood, taken on day 0 of AZD1222 vaccination. Receptors were obtained from an adult in good health. CDR3s include the opening cysteine and the closing phenylalanine or tryptophan. The D gene is left open where the match is weak. Clone size is not always given. Where it is, it says once, few, many or a class for expanded clones.

13 | TRBJ1-5 | NA | NA | TRBV5-1 | TGCGCCAGCAGCTTGGGCGAGGATCAGCCCCAGCATTTT | CASSLGEDQPQHF
15 | TRBJ1-3 | NA | NA | TRBV3-1/TRBV3-2 | TGTGCCAGCACCCCCGGGGGGGACTCTGGAAACACCATATATTTT | CASTPGGDSGNTIYF
15 | TRBJ1-5 | NA | TRBD1 | TRBV10-3 | TGTGCCATCAGTCAGGGGGCCGTTAGCAATCAGCCCCAGCATTTT | CAISQGAVSNQPQHF
17 | TRBJ2-3 | NA | TRBD2 | TRBV30 | TGTGCCTGGAGTGTGCCTCTCGGACTAGCGGACACAGATACGCAGTATTTT | CAWSVPLGLADTDTQYF
16 | TRBJ2-1 | NA | TRBD2 | TRBV19 | TGTGCCAGTAGTGCAACAACTAGCGGGGGGGGAAATGAGCAGTTCTTC | CASSATTSGGGNEQFF
13 | TRBJ1-2 | NA | NA | TRBV28 | TGTGCCAGCATAGCAACAGTCAACTATGGCTACACCTTC | CASIATVNYGYTF
14 | TRBJ1-2 | NA | NA | TRBV19 | TGTGCCAGTAGTATAGGTCGGGGGGCTTATGGCTACACCTTC | CASSIGRGAYGYTF
13 | TRBJ2-4 | NA | TRBD2 | TRBV28 | TGTGCCAGCAGTGGGCGGGGGGCGGACATTCAGTACTTC | CASSGRGADIQYF
15 | TRBJ1-1 | NA | NA | TRBV5-5 | TGTGCCAGCAGCTTGTTGGTAGACTTTTACACTGAAGCTTTCTTT | CASSLLVDFYTEAFF
15 | TRBJ2-2 | few | NA | TRBV7-6 | TGTGCCAGCTTCTTGGAGGCTACGAACACCGGGGAGCTGTTTTTT | CASFLEATNTGELFF
12 | TRBJ1-5 | NA | NA | TRBV28 | TGTGCCAGCAGTCTCCCCCGGGGGCCCCAGCATTTT | CASSLPRGPQHF
14 | TRBJ2-3 | NA | NA | TRBV3-1/TRBV3-2 | TGTGCCAGCAGCGAACATGGACAGACAGATACGCAGTATTTT | CASSEHGQTDTQYF
16 | TRBJ1-4 | once | NA | TRBV5-6 | TGTGCCAGCAGCTTGACCGTACAGGGCGGAGCTGAAAAACTGTTTTTT | CASSLTVQGGAEKLFF
16 | TRBJ1-2 | NA | TRBD1 | TRBV19 | TGTGCCAGTAGTTCCCTCCGACAGGGCGTCGACTATGGCTACACCTTC | CASSSLRQGVDYGYTF
14 | TRBJ1-1 | NA | TRBD1 | TRBV6-2/TRBV6-3 | TGTGCCAGCAGTTACCGACAGGGGAGCACTGAAGCTTTCTTT | CASSYRQGSTEAFF
17 | TRBJ2-1 | NA | TRBD1 | TRBV5-1 | TGCGCCAGCAGCTTGGATGACAGGGGGCAAAGTATATATGAGCAGTTCTTC | CASSLDDRGQSIYEQFF
17 | TRBJ2-3 | NA | TRBD2 | TRBV30 | TGTGCCTGGGATACTGACGGGCTAGCGGGGAACACAGATACGCAGTATTTT | CAWDTDGLAGNTDTQYF
14 | TRBJ2-3 | once | NA | TRBV3-1/TRBV3-2 | TGTGCCAGCAGCCCGGGGGCTGGCACAGATACGCAGTATTTT | CASSPGAGTDTQYF
14 | TRBJ1-4 | NA | NA | TRBV28 | TGTGCCAGCAGTTTCCAGGGAGGTGATGAAAAACTGTTTTTT | CASSFQGGDEKLFF
15 | TRBJ2-7 | NA | NA | TRBV4-1 | TGCGCCAGCAGCCAAGCGGAGGGAGGAAGCTACGAGCAGTACTTC | CASSQAEGGSYEQYF
15 | TRBJ2-1 | NA | TRBD2 | TRBV29-1 | TGCAGCGCTAAGAGAGGGACTAGCGGCCTAGTAAGGCAGTTCTTC | CSAKRGTSGLVRQFF
15 | TRBJ2-2 | NA | NA | TRBV11-3 | TGTGCCAGCAGCTTAGGGTCGGTTGGGAGCGGGGAGCTGTTTTTT | CASSLGSVGSGELFF
15 | TRBJ2-5 | NA | NA | TRBV28 | TGTGCCAGCAGTTCCTCAGCTCTAAGTAGGGAGACCCAGTACTTC | CASSSSALSRETQYF
14 | TRBJ1-1 | NA | NA | TRBV19 | TGTGCCAGTAGTACAGGACAGATGAACACTGAAGCTTTCTTT | CASSTGQMNTEAFF
17 | TRBJ2-3 | NA | NA | TRBV5-1 | TGCGCCAGCAGGAGGTCTTCCACCACCCCAGGGGCAGATACGCAGTATTTT | CASRRSSTTPGADTQYF
15 | TRBJ2-7 | NA | TRBD1 | TRBV7-2 | TGTGCCAGCAGCTTGGCCGGGACAGTCCCCTACGAGCAGTACTTC | CASSLAGTVPYEQYF
14 | TRBJ1-2 | NA | TRBD1 | TRBV19 | TGTGCCAGTATCGAAGGGGGCCGTAACTATGGCTACACCTTC | CASIEGGRNYGYTF
18 | TRBJ2-3 | NA | TRBD2 | TRBV2 | TGTGCCAATTTAGCGGGAGGGTCCGCCCCTCTTAGCACAGATACGCAGTATTTT | CANLAGGSAPLSTDTQYF
13 | TRBJ2-7 | NA | TRBD1 | TRBV6-2/TRBV6-3 | TGTGCCAGCAGTTACCGACAGGGCTACGAGCAGTACTTC | CASSYRQGYEQYF
17 | TRBJ2-4 | NA | NA | TRBV3-1/TRBV3-2 | TGTGCAGCAGCGGAGCAAGTCCCATTTGCAAAGAAAAACATTCAGTACTTC | CAAAEQVPFAKKNIQYF
13 | TRBJ1-2 | NA | NA | TRBV28 | TGTGCCAGCAGCCCCGGGAAGGCCTATGGCTACACCTTC | CASSPGKAYGYTF
15 | TRBJ1-6 | NA | NA | TRBV14 | TGTGCCAGCAGCCAAGGGAGCTCCTATAATTCACCCCTCCACTTT | CASSQGSSYNSPLHF
14 | TRBJ1-1 | NA | TRBD1 | TRBV11-3 | TGTGCCAGCAGCCCCAGACAGGGGAACACTGAAGCTTTCTTT | CASSPRQGNTEAFF
15 | TRBJ1-5 | NA | TRBD1 | TRBV7-2 | TGTGCCAGCAGCGGACAGGGCTATAGCAATCAGCCCCAGCATTTT | CASSGQGYSNQPQHF
12 | TRBJ1-1 | NA | NA | TRBV15 | TGTGCCACCAGCAGAGGGGGCACTGAAGCTTTCTTT | CATSRGGTEAFF
15 | TRBJ1-5 | NA | NA | TRBV7-2 | TGTGCCAGCAGCTTAGTTCACGGTAGCAATCAGCCCCAGCATTTT | CASSLVHGSNQPQHF
13 | TRBJ2-7 | NA | TRBD2 | TRBV12-3/TRBV12-4 | TGTGCCAGCAGTTTATCGGCTAGCGGCGAGCAGTACTTC | CASSLSASGEQYF
13 | TRBJ1-2 | NA | NA | TRBV12-3/TRBV12-4 | TGTGCCAGCAGTTTTCACAGTAACTATGGCTACACCTTC | CASSFHSNYGYTF
15 | TRBJ2-7 | NA | NA | TRBV5-1 | TGCGCCAGCAGCTTGGAGGCAGGGCGCTCCTACGAGCAGTACTTC | CASSLEAGRSYEQYF
16 | TRBJ2-2 | NA | TRBD2 | TRBV7-2 | TGTGCCAGCAGCCCTCGGGGGAGCGGGGACACCGGGGAGCTGTTTTTT | CASSPRGSGDTGELFF
11 | TRBJ1-2 | NA | NA | TRBV28 | TGTGCCAGCAGTTTGGGGACATCTCTCACCTTC | CASSLGTSLTF
14 | TRBJ1-4 | NA | NA | TRBV6-5 | TGTGCCATTATGGGTCGGCCGAGTAATGAAAAACTGTTTTTT | CAIMGRPSNEKLFF
15 | TRBJ1-3 | few | NA | TRBV7-2 | TGTGCCAGCAGCGGGGGCTATAGCTCTGGAAACACCATATATTTT | CASSGGYSSGNTIYF
18 | TRBJ1-6 | NA | NA | TRBV4-1 | TGCGCCAGCAGCCAAGAGTCCCTTTGGTCCATTCAGGGGTCACCCCTCCACTTT | CASSQESLWSIQGSPLHF
15 | TRBJ1-1 | NA | TRBD1 | TRBV9 | TGTGCCAGCAGCGGACAGGGGGCGCGGAACACTGAAGCTTTCTTT | CASSGQGARNTEAFF
13 | TRBJ2-1 | NA | TRBD2 | TRBV7-3 | TGTGCCAGCGGAGGGACTAGGGGCAATGAGCAGTTCTTC | CASGGTRGNEQFF
13 | TRBJ1-2 | once | TRBD1 | TRBV5-1 | TGCGCCAGCAGCTCCGGACAGGGTCATGGCTACACCTTC | CASSSGQGHGYTF
14 | TRBJ1-2 | NA | NA | TRBV3-1/TRBV3-2 | TGTGCCAGCAGCCAACTTTCAGGGAAAGAAGGCTACACCTTC | CASSQLSGKEGYTF
17 | TRBJ2-6 | NA | TRBD1 | TRBV7-9 | TGTGCCAGCAGCTTCGCCGGGACAGGGCCCGGGGCCAACGTCCTGACTTTC | CASSFAGTGPGANVLTF
13 | TRBJ1-1 | once | TRBD1 | TRBV5-1 | TGCGCCAGCAGCTTGGAACAGGGGGTCGAAGCTTTCTTT | CASSLEQGVEAFF
12 | TRBJ2-3 | NA | NA | TRBV7-2 | TGTGCCAGCAGCTATTCCACAGATACGCAGTATTTT | CASSYSTDTQYF
14 | TRBJ1-1 | NA | NA | TRBV7-9 | TGTGCCAGCAGCTTACAGGACGGTAACACTGAAGCTTTCTTT | CASSLQDGNTEAFF
16 | TRBJ1-3 | NA | TRBD1 | TRBV5-1 | TGCGCCAGCAGCTCCATGGGACAGGGAGGAGGAAACACCATATATTTT | CASSSMGQGGGNTIYF
14 | TRBJ2-7 | NA | NA | TRBV28 | TGTGCCAGCAGTGTGGTCGGGACAACCTACGAGCAGTACTTC | CASSVVGTTYEQYF
12 | TRBJ2-1 | NA | NA | TRBV30 | TGTGCCTGGAATCCTAATGGGGGAGAGCAGTTCTTC | CAWNPNGGEQFF
15 | TRBJ2-1 | once | NA | TRBV11-3 | TGTGCCAGCAGTGCTACGGGGGCTTTCTACAATGAGCAGTTCTTC | CASSATGAFYNEQFF
15 | TRBJ1-1 | NA | TRBD1 | TRBV7-9 | TGTGCCAGCAGCCCAAGGACAGGAATGAACACTGAAGCTTTCTTT | CASSPRTGMNTEAFF
16 | TRBJ1-4 | NA | NA | TRBV19 | TGTGCCAGTAGTCTCCCCGGCGGTGCAACTAATGAAAAACTGTTTTTT | CASSLPGGATNEKLFF
13 | TRBJ1-1 | NA | NA | TRBV30 | TGTGCCTGGAGTCTAGTGCAGAACACTGAAGCTTTCTTT | CAWSLVQNTEAFF
16 | TRBJ2-5 | NA | TRBD2 | TRBV5-4 | TGTGCCAGCAGCTCCAAAGGGGCGGGAGGTACTCCTACCCAGTACTTC | CASSSKGAGGTPTQYF